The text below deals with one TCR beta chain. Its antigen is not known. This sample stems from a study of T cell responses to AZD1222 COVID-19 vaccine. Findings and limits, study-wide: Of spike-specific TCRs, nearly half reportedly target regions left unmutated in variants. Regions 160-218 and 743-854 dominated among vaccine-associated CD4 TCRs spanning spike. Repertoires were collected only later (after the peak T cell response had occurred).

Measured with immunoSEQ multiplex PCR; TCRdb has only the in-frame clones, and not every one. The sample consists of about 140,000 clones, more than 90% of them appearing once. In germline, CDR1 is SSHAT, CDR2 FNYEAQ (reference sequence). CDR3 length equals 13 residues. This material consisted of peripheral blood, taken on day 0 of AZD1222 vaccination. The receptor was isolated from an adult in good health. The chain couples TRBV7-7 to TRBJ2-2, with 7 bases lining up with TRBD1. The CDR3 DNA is TGTGCTGTAGGGGGCGGCGGTTCCGGGGAGCTGTTTTTT. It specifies CAVGGGGSGELFF. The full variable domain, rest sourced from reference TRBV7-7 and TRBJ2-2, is GAGVSQSPRYKVTKRGQDVTLRCDPISSHATLYWYQQALGQGPEFLTYFNYEAQPDKSGLPSDRFSAERPEGSISTLTIQRTEQRDSAMYRCAVGGGGSGELFFGEGSRLTVL.